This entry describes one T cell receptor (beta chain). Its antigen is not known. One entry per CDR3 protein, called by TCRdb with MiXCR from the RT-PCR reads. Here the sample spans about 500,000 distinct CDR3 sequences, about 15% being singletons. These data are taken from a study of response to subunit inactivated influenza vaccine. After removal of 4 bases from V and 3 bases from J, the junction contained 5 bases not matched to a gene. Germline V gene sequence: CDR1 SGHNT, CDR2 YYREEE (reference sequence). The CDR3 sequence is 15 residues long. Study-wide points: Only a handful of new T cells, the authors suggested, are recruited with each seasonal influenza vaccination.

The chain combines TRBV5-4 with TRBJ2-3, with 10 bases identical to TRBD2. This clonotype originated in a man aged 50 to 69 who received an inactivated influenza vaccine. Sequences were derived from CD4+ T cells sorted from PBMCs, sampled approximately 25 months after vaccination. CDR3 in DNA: TGTGCCAGCAGCCTGACGGGACTAGCGACAGATACGCAGTATTTT. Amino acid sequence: CASSLTGLATDTQYF.